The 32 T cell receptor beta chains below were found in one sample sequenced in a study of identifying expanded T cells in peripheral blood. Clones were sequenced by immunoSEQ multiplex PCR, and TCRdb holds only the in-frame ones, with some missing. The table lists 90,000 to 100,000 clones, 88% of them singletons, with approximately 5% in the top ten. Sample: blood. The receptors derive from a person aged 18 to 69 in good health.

The CDR3 coding sequence is TGTGCCAGCACGGCCCGCCTCAGCACAGATACGCAGTATTTT. Protein sequence: CASTARLSTDTQYF. V gene TRBV2 combines with J gene TRBJ2-3; no clear D gene. Germline-derived CDR1 and CDR2 are SNHLY and FYNNEI. The CDR3 totals 14 residues. The V end was cut by 7 bases, the J end by 0 bases, with 11 bases between.

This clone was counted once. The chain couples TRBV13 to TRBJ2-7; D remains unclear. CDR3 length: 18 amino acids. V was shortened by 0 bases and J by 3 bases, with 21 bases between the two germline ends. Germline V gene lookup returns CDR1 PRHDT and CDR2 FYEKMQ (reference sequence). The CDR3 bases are TGTGCCAGCAGCTTAGGCCTGACTGGTCGCACCCTTAACTACGAGCAGTACTTC. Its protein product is CASSLGLTGRTLNYEQYF. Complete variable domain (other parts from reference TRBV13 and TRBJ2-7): AAGVIQSPRHLIKEKRETATLKCYPIPRHDTVYWYQQGPGQDPQFLISFYEKMQSDKGSIPDRFSAQQFSDYHSELNMSSLELGDSALYFCASSLGLTGRTLNYEQYFGPGTRLTVT.

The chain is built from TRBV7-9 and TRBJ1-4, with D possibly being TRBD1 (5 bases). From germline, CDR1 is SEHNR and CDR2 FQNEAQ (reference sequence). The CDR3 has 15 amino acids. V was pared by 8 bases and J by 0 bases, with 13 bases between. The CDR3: CASGKGQATNEKLFF. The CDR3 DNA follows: TGTGCCAGCGGGAAGGGGCAAGCAACTAATGAAAAACTGTTTTTT.

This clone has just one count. CDR3: CSVEDGRLNTEAFF. CDR3 DNA sequence: TGCAGCGTTGAAGACGGCAGGCTGAACACTGAAGCTTTCTTT. This rearrangement joins TRBV29-1 to TRBJ1-1; no firm D call. CDR3 size: 14 residues. From germline, CDR1 is SQVTM and CDR2 ANQGSEA. Trimming shortened V by 0 bases and J by 0 bases, and 8 bases separated the two germline ends.

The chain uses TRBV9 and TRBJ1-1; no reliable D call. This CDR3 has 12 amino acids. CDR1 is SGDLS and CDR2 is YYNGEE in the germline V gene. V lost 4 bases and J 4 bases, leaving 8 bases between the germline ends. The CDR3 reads CASSKPPTEAFF. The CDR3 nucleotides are TGTGCCAGCAGCAAACCTCCCACTGAAGCTTTCTTT.

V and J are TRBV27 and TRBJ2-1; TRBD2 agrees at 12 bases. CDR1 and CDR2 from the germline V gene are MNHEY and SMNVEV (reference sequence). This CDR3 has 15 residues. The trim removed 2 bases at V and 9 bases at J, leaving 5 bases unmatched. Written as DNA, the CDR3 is TGTGCCAGCAGTTTACTAGCGGGGGGGATGGGTGAGCAGTTCTTC. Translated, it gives CASSLLAGGMGEQFF.

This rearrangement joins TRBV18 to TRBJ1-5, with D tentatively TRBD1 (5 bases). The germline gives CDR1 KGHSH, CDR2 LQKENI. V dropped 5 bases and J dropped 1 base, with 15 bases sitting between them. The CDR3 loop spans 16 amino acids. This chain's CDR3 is CASSTSGPLSNQPQHF. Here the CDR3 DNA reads TGTGCCAGCTCAACATCGGGACCCCTAAGCAATCAGCCCCAGCATTTT.

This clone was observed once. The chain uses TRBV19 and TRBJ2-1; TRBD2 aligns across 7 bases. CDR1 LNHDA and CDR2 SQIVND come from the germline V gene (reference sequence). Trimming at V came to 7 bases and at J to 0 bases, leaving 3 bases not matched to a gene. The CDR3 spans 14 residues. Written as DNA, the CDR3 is TGTGCCAGTATAAGCGGGGACTCCTACAATGAGCAGTTCTTC. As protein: CASISGDSYNEQFF.

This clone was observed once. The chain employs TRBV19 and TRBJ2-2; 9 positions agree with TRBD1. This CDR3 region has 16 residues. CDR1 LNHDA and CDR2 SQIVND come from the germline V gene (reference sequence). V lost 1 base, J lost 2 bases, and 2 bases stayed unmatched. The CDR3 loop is CASSIAGQGNTGELFF. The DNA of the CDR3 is TGTGCCAGTAGTATAGCGGGACAGGGAAACACCGGGGAGCTGTTTTTT.

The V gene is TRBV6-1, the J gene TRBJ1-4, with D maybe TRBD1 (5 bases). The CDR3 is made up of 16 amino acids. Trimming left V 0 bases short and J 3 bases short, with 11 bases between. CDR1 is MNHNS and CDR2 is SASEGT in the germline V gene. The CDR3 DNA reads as TGTGCCAGCAGTGAAGCATGGGGCAGGTCTAATGAAAAACTGTTTTTT. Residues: CASSEAWGRSNEKLFF.

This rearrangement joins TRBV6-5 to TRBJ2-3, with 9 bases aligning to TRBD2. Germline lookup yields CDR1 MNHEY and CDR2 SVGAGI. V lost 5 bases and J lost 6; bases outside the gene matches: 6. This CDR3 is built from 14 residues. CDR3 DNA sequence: TGTGCCAGCAGTCTGGGACTAGCAAGGGATACGCAGTATTTT. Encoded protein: CASSLGLARDTQYF.

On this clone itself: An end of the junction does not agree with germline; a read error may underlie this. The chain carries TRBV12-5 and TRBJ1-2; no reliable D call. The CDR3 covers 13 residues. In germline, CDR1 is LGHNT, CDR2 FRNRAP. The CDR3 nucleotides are TGTGCTAGTGGTTTGAATGGTAACTATGACTACACCTTC. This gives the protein CASGLNGNYDYTF.

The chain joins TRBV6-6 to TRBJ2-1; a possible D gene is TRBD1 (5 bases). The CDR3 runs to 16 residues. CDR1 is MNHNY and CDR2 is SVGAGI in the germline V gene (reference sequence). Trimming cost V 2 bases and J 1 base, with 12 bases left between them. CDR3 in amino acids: CASSYPRVQSYNEQFF. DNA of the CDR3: TGTGCCAGCAGTTACCCCAGGGTCCAGTCCTACAATGAGCAGTTCTTC.

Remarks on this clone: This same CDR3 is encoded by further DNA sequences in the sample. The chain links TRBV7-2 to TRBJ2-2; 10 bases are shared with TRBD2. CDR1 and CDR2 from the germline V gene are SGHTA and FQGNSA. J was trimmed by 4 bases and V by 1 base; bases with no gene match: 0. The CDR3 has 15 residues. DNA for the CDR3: TGTGCCAGCAGCTTAGGACTAGCGGGCACCGGGGAGCTGTTTTTT. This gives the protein CASSLGLAGTGELFF.

As DNA, the CDR3 is TGTGCCAGCAGCTTAAATAGCGGTAACACCGGGGAGCTGTTTTTT. It codes for CASSLNSGNTGELFF. The chain carries TRBV7-3 and TRBJ2-2; TRBD2 is a possible D gene (6 bases). Germline V gene data show CDR1 as SGHTA and CDR2 as FQGTGA. The CDR3 runs to 15 residues. Trimming pared 1 base from V and 2 bases from J, leaving 8 bases between. Based on the CDR3 plus reference TRBV7-3 and TRBJ2-2, the full variable domain is GAGVSQTPSNKVTEKGKYVELRCDPISGHTALYWYRQSLGQGPEFLIYFQGTGAADDSGLPNDRFFAVRPEGSVSTLKIQRTERGDSAVYLCASSLNSGNTGELFFGEGSRLTVL.

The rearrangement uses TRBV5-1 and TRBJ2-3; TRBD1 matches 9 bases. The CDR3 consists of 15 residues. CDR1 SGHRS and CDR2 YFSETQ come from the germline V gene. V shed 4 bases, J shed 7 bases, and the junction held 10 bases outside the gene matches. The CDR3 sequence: CASSARQGGIHTQYF. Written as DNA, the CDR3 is TGCGCCAGCAGCGCTCGACAGGGGGGGATCCATACGCAGTATTTT.

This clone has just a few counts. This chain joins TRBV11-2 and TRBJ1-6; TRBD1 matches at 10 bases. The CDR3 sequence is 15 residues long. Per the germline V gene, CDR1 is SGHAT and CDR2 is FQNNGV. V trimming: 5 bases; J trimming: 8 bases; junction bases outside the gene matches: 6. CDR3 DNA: TGTGCCAGCAGCAAACGGGACAGGGGCGATTCACCCCTCCACTTT. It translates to CASSKRDRGDSPLHF.

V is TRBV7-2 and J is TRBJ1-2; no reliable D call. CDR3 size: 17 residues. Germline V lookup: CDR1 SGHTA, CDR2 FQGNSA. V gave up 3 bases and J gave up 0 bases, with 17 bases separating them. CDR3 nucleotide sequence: TGTGCCAGCAGCTTTGGAATCGGACGATCAGCTAACTATGGCTACACCTTC. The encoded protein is CASSFGIGRSANYGYTF.

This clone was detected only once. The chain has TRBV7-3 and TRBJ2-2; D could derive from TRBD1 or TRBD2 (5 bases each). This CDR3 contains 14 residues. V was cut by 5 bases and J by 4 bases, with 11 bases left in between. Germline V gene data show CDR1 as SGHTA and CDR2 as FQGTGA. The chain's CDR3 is CASSQNGGTGELFF. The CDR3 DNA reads TGTGCCAGCAGCCAAAATGGGGGCACCGGGGAGCTGTTTTTT. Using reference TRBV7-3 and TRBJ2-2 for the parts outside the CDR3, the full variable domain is GAGVSQTPSNKVTEKGKYVELRCDPISGHTALYWYRQSLGQGPEFLIYFQGTGAADDSGLPNDRFFAVRPEGSVSTLKIQRTERGDSAVYLCASSQNGGTGELFFGEGSRLTVL.

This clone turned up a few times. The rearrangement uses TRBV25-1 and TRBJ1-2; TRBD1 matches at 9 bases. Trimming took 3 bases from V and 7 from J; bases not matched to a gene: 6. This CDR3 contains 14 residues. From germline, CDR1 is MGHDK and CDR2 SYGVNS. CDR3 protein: CASSDQGQGAGYTF. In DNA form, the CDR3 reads TGTGCCAGCAGTGACCAGGGACAGGGTGCTGGCTACACCTTC.

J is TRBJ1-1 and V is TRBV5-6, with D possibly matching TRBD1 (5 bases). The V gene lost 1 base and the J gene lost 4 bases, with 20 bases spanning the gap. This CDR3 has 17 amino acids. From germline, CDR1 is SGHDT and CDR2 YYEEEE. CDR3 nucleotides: TGTGCCAGCAGCTTGTTGGGACTGACAAGGGGCAGCACTGAAGCTTTCTTT. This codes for CASSLLGLTRGSTEAFF.

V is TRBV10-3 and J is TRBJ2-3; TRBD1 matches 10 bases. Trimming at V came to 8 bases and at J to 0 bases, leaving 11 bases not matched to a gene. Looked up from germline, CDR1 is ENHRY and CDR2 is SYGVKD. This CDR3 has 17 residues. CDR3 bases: TGTGCCATCCAGGGACAGGGGTTAGGGAAAAGCACAGATACGCAGTATTTT. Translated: CAIQGQGLGKSTDTQYF.

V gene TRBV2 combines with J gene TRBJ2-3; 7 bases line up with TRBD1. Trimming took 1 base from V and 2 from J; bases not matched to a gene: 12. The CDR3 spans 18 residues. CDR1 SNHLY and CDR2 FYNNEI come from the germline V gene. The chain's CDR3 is CASSEVTPGQPHTDTQYF. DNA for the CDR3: TGTGCCAGCAGTGAAGTTACCCCGGGACAGCCTCACACAGATACGCAGTATTTT.

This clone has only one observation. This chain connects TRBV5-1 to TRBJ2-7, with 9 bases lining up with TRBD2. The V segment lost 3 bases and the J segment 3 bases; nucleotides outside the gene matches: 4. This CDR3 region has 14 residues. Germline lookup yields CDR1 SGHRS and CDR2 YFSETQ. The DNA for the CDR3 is TGCGCCAGCAGCTGGGGACTAGCCCTCTACGAGCAGTACTTC. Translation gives CASSWGLALYEQYF.

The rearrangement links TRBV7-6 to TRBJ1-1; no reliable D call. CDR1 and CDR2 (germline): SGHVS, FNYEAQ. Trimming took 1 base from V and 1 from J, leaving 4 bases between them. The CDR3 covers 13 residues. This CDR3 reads CASSLGQNTEAFF. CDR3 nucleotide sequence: TGTGCCAGCAGCTTAGGACAGAACACTGAAGCTTTCTTT.

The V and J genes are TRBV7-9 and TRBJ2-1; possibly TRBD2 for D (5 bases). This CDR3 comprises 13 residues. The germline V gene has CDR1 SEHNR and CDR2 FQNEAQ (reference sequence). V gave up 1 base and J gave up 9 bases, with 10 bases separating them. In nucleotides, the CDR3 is TGTGCCAGCAGCTTAGGGACTTCCGGTGAGCAGTTCTTC. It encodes CASSLGTSGEQFF.

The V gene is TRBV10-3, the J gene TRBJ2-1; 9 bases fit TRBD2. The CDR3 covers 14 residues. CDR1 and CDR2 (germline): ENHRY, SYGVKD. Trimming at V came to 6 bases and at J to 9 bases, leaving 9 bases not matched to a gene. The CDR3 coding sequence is TGTGCCATCAGAAATATAGCGGGGGTTGGTGAGCAGTTCTTC. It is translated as CAIRNIAGVGEQFF.

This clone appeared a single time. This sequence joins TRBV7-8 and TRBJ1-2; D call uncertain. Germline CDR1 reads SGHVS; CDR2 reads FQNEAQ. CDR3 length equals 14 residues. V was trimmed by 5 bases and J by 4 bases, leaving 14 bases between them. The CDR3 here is CASSPTRTSYGYTF. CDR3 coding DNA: TGTGCCAGCAGCCCCACAAGGACCAGCTATGGCTACACCTTC.

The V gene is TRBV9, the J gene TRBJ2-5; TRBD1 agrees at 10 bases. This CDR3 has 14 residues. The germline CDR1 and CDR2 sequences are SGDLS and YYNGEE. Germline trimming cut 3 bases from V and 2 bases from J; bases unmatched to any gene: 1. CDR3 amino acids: CASSGQGAQETQYF. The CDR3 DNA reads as TGTGCCAGCAGCGGACAGGGGGCACAAGAGACCCAGTACTTC. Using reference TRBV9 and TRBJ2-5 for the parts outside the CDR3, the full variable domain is DSGVTQTPKHLITATGQRVTLRCSPRSGDLSVYWYQQSLDQGLQFLIQYYNGEERAKGNILERFSAQQFPDLHSELNLSSLELGDSALYFCASSGQGAQETQYFGPGTRLLVL.

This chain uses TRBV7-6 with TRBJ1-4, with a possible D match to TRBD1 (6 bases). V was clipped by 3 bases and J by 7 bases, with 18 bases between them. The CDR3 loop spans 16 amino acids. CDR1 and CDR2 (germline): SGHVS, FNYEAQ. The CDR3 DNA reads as TGTGCCAGCAGCTTGGAGCCCAGGGGTAACTTTGAAAAACTGTTTTTT. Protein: CASSLEPRGNFEKLFF.

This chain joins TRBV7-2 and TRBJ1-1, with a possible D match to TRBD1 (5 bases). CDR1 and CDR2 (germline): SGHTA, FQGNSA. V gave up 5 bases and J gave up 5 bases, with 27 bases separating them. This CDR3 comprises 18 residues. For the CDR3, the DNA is TGTGCCAGCAGCCGCACTGTTGGGGTAGGGACGGTCTCTACTGAAGCTTTCTTT. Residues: CASSRTVGVGTVSTEAFF.

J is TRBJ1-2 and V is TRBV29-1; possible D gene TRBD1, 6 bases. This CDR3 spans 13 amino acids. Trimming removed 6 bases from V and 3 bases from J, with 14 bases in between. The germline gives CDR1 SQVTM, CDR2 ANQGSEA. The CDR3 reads CSVDDRWDYGYTF. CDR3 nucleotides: TGCAGCGTCGACGACAGGTGGGACTATGGCTACACCTTC.